The text below deals with one T cell receptor (beta chain). This clonotype was counted a few times. The specificity of this receptor is unknown. Base qualities are not recorded, but no much larger clone differs from it by a single base. The data derive from a study of CD8 T cells in ankylosing spondylitis (dated by TCRdb to about 2017). General notes on the study: The study profiled T cell receptor beta repertoires in healthy donors and ankylosing spondylitis patients to find disease-linked TCR variants. The full study cohort was made up of about two dozen ankylosing spondylitis patients and 95 to 130 healthy donors. Peripheral blood was sampled, and synovial fluid was also collected from ankylosing spondylitis patients. The research as a whole found: According to the report, matched synovial fluid samples from ankylosing spondylitis patients were significantly enriched for the disease-linked clones. Some motif variants had previously been reported in the synovial fluid and blood of reactive arthritis patients, which suggests shared mechanisms of disease initiation. The disease-linked clones had a CD8+ phenotype and were found at relatively low frequencies in peripheral blood. A TCR beta motif of several highly homologous amino acid variants appeared characteristic of blood from ankylosing spondylitis patients.

Reading from cysteine to phenylalanine, the CDR3 counts 13 amino acids. Just the 39-base CDR3 DNA is kept, in frame starting at base 1. Trimming at the junction amounts to 1 base on V and 3 bases on J, and the germline ends lie 5 bases apart. Reading the germline V gene gives CDR1 SGHTA and CDR2 FQGNSA. Sequencing used an Illumina HiSeq 2500. Quantitative 5'-RACE with molecular barcodes was the method used to prepare the TCR beta libraries. The authors' pipeline ran thus. A new computational method, built on a probabilistic model of VDJ rearrangement, was used to identify disease-linked TCR variants. TCRdb itself trimmed the public reads at Q25 with fastp, ran MiXCR and retained productive beta chains. For every CDR3 protein sequence, its rows merge into one entry that carries the most common genes and DNA. TCRdb assigned the V and J calls; the authors' analysis was not used. The sample table contains about 250,000 distinct CDR3 sequences; only one count was recorded for 18% of them. About a third of the sample comes from the top ten.

This clonotype was sampled from a male donor with ankylosing spondylitis or in good health (not recorded which). The chain is made from TRBV7-2 and TRBJ2-3; the D gene identity is not certain. The sample taken for sequencing was blood, either unsorted or a sorted T cell fraction (not recorded which). CDR3 reads: CASSLVVTDTQYF. The bases are TGTGCCAGCAGCTTAGTCGTAACAGATACGCAGTATTTT. Full variable domain (CDR3 extended with the reference TRBV7-2 and TRBJ2-3 proteins): GAGVSQSPSNKVTEKGKDVELRCDPISGHTALYWYRQSLGQGLEFLIYFQGNSAPDKSGLPSDRFSAERTGGSVSTLTIQRTQQEDSAVYLCASSLVVTDTQYFGPGTRLTVL.